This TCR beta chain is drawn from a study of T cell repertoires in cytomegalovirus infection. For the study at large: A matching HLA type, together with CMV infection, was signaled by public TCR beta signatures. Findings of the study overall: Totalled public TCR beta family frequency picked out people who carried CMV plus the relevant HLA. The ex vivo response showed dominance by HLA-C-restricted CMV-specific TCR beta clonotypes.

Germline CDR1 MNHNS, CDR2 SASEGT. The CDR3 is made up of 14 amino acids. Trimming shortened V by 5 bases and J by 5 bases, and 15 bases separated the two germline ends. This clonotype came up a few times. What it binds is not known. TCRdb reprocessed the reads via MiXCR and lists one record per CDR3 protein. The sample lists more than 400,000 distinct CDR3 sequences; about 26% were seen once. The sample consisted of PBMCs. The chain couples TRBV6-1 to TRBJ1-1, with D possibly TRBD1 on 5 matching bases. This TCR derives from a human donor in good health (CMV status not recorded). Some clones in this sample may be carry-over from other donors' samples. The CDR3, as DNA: TGTGCCAGCAGTACCGGAGACGGGGGTACTGAAGCTTTCTTT. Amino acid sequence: CASSTGDGGTEAFF.